The 11 T cell receptor beta chains reported below all come from one sample, sequenced in a study of technical replicates of blood from a few donors. The protocol was immunoSEQ multiplex PCR, while the TCRdb copy is restricted to in-frame clones and leaves out a portion. The sample holds roughly 72,000 clones, roughly 91% seen once. Sequences were obtained from T cells isolated from PBMCs. These receptors were taken from a human donor in good health.

The chain carries TRBV7-9 and TRBJ2-7; the match to TRBD1 covers 9 bases. The trim removed 5 bases at V and 4 bases at J, leaving 3 bases unmatched. Germline loops: CDR1 SEHNR, CDR2 FQNEAQ (reference sequence). This CDR3 has 13 residues. This CDR3 is CASSNRGRYEQYF. In DNA form, the CDR3 reads TGTGCCAGCAGCAACAGGGGGCGGTACGAGCAGTACTTC.

This chain joins TRBV2 and TRBJ2-3, with D possibly TRBD2 on 6 matching bases. This CDR3 region has 14 residues. Germline CDR1 reads SNHLY; CDR2 reads FYNNEI. V lost 7 bases and J lost 4, with 15 bases in between. The CDR3 reads CASNSVAASDTQYF. For the CDR3, the DNA is TGTGCCAGCAATTCGGTAGCGGCATCAGATACGCAGTATTTT.

This chain joins TRBV6-1 and TRBJ1-1, with D perhaps TRBD1 (5 bases). Looked up from germline, CDR1 is MNHNS and CDR2 is SASEGT. The CDR3 runs to 14 residues. Trimming left V 8 bases short and J 0 bases short, with 13 bases between. The CDR3 DNA sequence: TGTGCCAGCGGTCAGACAGACTTGAACACTGAAGCTTTCTTT. Translation: CASGQTDLNTEAFF.

This chain joins TRBV19 and TRBJ2-3; the match to TRBD2 covers 12 bases. V shed 5 bases and J 3 bases; nucleotides not matched to a gene: 3. CDR3 length: 15 amino acids. The V gene's germline CDR1 is LNHDA and CDR2 SQIVND (reference sequence). The CDR3 spells CASSSGLAGTDTQYF. The CDR3 DNA is TGTGCCAGTAGTTCCGGACTAGCGGGAACAGATACGCAGTATTTT.

J is TRBJ1-4 and V is TRBV5-1; TRBD1 agrees at 7 bases. Germline values: CDR1 SGHRS, CDR2 YFSETQ. This CDR3 contains 14 residues. The trim removed 3 bases at V and 4 bases at J, leaving 3 bases unmatched. The CDR3 here is CASSSGQINEKLFF. The CDR3, as DNA: TGCGCCAGCAGCTCGGGACAGATTAATGAAAAACTGTTTTTT.

The V and J genes are TRBV5-1 and TRBJ2-1; 8 nucleotides agree with TRBD2. The CDR3 consists of 18 residues. With 4 bases clipped from V and 6 bases from J, the junction kept 18 bases outside the gene matches. Germline V lookup: CDR1 SGHRS, CDR2 YFSETQ. The CDR3 spells CASSNGGLAGLGLNEQFF. CDR3 nucleotide sequence: TGCGCCAGCAGCAATGGTGGGCTAGCGGGTCTCGGGCTCAATGAGCAGTTCTTC.

The V and J genes are TRBV7-2 and TRBJ1-1; TRBD1 matches at 7 bases. Germline V gives CDR1 SGHTA, CDR2 FQGNSA. CDR3 size: 14 residues. J gave up 3 bases and V 1 base, and 2 bases lay outside the gene matches. CDR3 protein: CASSLGGGYTEAFF. Written as DNA, the CDR3 is TGTGCCAGCAGCTTAGGAGGGGGCTACACTGAAGCTTTCTTT.

The gene calls are TRBV28 and TRBJ1-4; a possible D gene is TRBD1 (5 bases). This CDR3 has 11 residues. V was clipped by 2 bases and J by 14 bases, with 9 bases between them. Germline V gene lookup returns CDR1 MDHEN and CDR2 SYDVKM. The CDR3 here is CASSLSRALFF. The CDR3 DNA reads TGTGCCAGCAGTTTAAGCAGGGCGCTGTTTTTT.

This clone appeared a single time. V is TRBV14 and J is TRBJ2-7; possibly TRBD2 for D (7 bases). Per germline, CDR1 SGHDN and CDR2 FVKESK. V was cut by 4 bases and J by 3 bases, with 13 bases left in between. The CDR3 contains 14 residues. The CDR3 spells CASSPRGGGYEQYF. CDR3 DNA sequence: TGTGCCAGCAGCCCCAGGGGAGGGGGCTACGAGCAGTACTTC.

The V call is TRBV7-9, the J call TRBJ2-5, with 8 bases aligning to TRBD1. The CDR3 runs to 11 residues. The germline gives CDR1 SEHNR, CDR2 FQNEAQ (reference sequence). V lost 6 bases, J lost 11 bases, and 5 bases stayed unmatched. The CDR3: CASRDQGAQYF. As DNA, the CDR3 is TGTGCCAGCAGGGATCAGGGGGCGCAGTACTTC.

This chain connects TRBV7-6 to TRBJ2-7, with 9 bases that match TRBD2. V was clipped by 5 bases and J by 2 bases; unmatched bases: 7. The V gene's germline CDR1 is SGHVS and CDR2 FNYEAQ. This CDR3 comprises 15 residues. The CDR3 here is CASSPVAGVPYEQYF. CDR3 nucleotide sequence: TGTGCCAGCAGCCCAGTAGCGGGAGTCCCCTACGAGCAGTACTTC.